This T cell receptor beta chain was profiled in a study of T cell changes during pregnancy in multiple sclerosis. Data came from immunoSEQ multiplex PCR; TCRdb stores just in-frame clones and leaves some out. The sample yields tens of thousands of clones, roughly 92% seen once. The sequencing used peripheral blood, collected after pregnancy. The receptor comes from a female donor with multiple sclerosis, enrolled in a pregnancy study.

Here the CDR3 reads CASSTGDTYEQYF. In nucleotides, the CDR3 is TGCGCCAGCAGCACAGGGGACACCTACGAGCAGTACTTC. V usage is TRBV5-1 and J usage is TRBJ2-7, with TRBD1 matching 7 bases. Trimming cost V 4 bases and J 2 bases; bases outside gene matches: 3. CDR1 is SGHRS, CDR2 YFSETQ, per germline. This CDR3 is built from 13 residues.